Presented here are 8 T cell receptor beta chains from one specimen sequenced in a study of early T cells in non-severe SARS-CoV-2 infection. In TCRdb, the 5' RACE reads were re-called with MiXCR into one record per CDR3 protein. This table holds approximately 67,000 distinct CDR3 sequences, approximately 10% found once. Source material: whole blood. All receptors come from an adult who was a healthcare worker with PCR-confirmed SARS-CoV-2 infection or an uninfected control (not recorded which).

This clonotype occurred a few times. The rearrangement links TRBV5-1 to TRBJ2-2; D is unresolved. Germline V gene lookup returns CDR1 SGHRS and CDR2 YFSETQ. The CDR3 has 13 amino acids. V lost 4 bases and J lost 4, with 8 bases in between. The CDR3 region is CASSTGPTGELFF. The DNA of the CDR3 is TGCGCCAGCAGCACCGGGCCCACCGGGGAGCTGTTTTTT.

This clonotype was observed many times. This chain links TRBV7-3 with TRBJ1-5; no firm D call. V was clipped by 5 bases and J by 6 bases, with 11 bases between them. The CDR3 has 13 residues. CDR1 and CDR2 (germline): SGHTA, FQGTGA. The CDR3 nucleotides are TGTGCCAGCAGCCTGTCAAACGGTCAGCCCCAGCATTTT. Translated: CASSLSNGQPQHF.

In this sample, this clonotype turned up many times. J is TRBJ2-5 and V is TRBV20-1; D may be TRBD2 (5 bases). Trimming took 6 bases from V and 0 from J, leaving 20 bases between them. Germline V lookup: CDR1 DFQATT, CDR2 SNEGSKA (reference sequence). The CDR3 runs to 16 residues. Written as DNA, the CDR3 is TGCAGTGCAGACGAAGTGGTCGGCGGGCACCAAGAGACCCAGTACTTC. Protein: CSADEVVGGHQETQYF.

CDR3 amino acids: CASSPPDSLRFF. Written as DNA, the CDR3 is TGTGCCAGCAGTCCCCCGGACAGCCTTAGGTTCTTC. V usage is TRBV12-3 or TRBV12-4 and J usage is TRBJ2-1, with D possibly matching TRBD1 (6 bases). The length of the CDR3 is 12 residues. The germline V and J ends were trimmed by 5 bases and 15 bases, with 17 bases remaining between them.

The chain joins TRBV24-1 to TRBJ2-1; TRBD1 is a possible D gene (6 bases). The V gene's germline CDR1 is KGHDR and CDR2 SFDVKD. CDR3 length: 17 amino acids. Trimming cost V 4 bases and J 3 bases, with 18 bases left between them. The CDR3 loop is CATSDYVGGTNYNEQFF. The CDR3 bases are TGTGCCACCAGTGACTACGTGGGTGGGACAAACTACAATGAGCAGTTCTTC.

By share, this clonotype ranks as medium-sized (0.01 to 0.1%). This chain links TRBV12-3 or TRBV12-4 with TRBJ1-5; D is uncertain. The CDR3 is made up of 12 amino acids. Trimming left V 5 bases short and J 4 bases short, with 6 bases between. CDR3 loop: CASSPVNQPQHF. The CDR3 DNA reads TGTGCCAGCAGTCCCGTTAATCAGCCCCAGCATTTT.

The table lists this clonotype with many counts. The rearrangement links TRBV29-1 to TRBJ1-1, with TRBD1 matching over 8 bases. CDR1 is SQVTM and CDR2 is ANQGSEA in the germline V gene. V dropped 4 bases and J dropped 5; count of bases not matched to a gene: 6. The CDR3 runs to 13 residues. This CDR3 reads CSVVVTGGTEAFF. The CDR3 DNA follows: TGCAGCGTTGTAGTCACAGGGGGGACTGAAGCTTTCTTT.

This clonotype has a handful of counts. This chain uses TRBV7-2 with TRBJ1-4; D not certain. The CDR3 consists of 15 residues. Trimming stripped 1 base from V and 7 bases from J, with 13 bases between. CDR1 is SGHTA and CDR2 is FQGNSA in the germline V gene. CDR3 protein: CASSLVLGRSEKLFF. The CDR3 nucleotides are TGTGCCAGCAGCTTAGTTCTAGGGCGGAGTGAAAAACTGTTTTTT.